These 9 T cell receptor beta chains were sequenced from one sample in a study of response to subunit inactivated influenza vaccine. TCRdb reprocessed the RT-PCR reads via MiXCR and lists one record per CDR3 protein. The sample holds 860,000 or so distinct CDR3 sequences, approximately 22% seen once. The input for sequencing was PBMCs from blood, taken 5 to 6 days after vaccination. The receptors derive from a man in his fifties or sixties who received an inactivated influenza vaccine.

This clonotype has just a few counts. V gene TRBV10-3 combines with J gene TRBJ2-2; 13 bases agree with TRBD2. CDR3 length equals 18 residues. CDR1 is ENHRY and CDR2 is SYGVKD in the germline V gene. Trimming cost V 6 bases and J 0 bases; bases outside gene matches: 7. The CDR3 DNA reads as TGTGCCATCAGCTGGACTAGCGGGGGTCCTGCGAACACCGGGGAGCTGTTTTTT. Translation gives CAISWTSGGPANTGELFF.

Many counts were recorded for this clonotype. CDR3 amino acids: CASSFLGRDYEQYF. The CDR3, as DNA: TGTGCCAGCAGTTTCTTAGGACGGGACTACGAGCAGTACTTC. The chain uses TRBV28 and TRBJ2-7; D possibly corresponds to TRBD2 (5 bases). The CDR3 has 14 amino acids. Germline CDR1 and CDR2: MDHEN and SYDVKM. V was shortened by 3 bases and J by 3 bases, with 12 bases between the two germline ends.

The DNA for the CDR3 is TGTGCCAGCAGCAGGGGACAGGGGGCTGCGGGCTACACCTTC. Its translation: CASSRGQGAAGYTF. The chain carries TRBV5-5 and TRBJ1-2, with 12 bases lining up with TRBD1. The CDR3 loop spans 14 amino acids. V lost 4 bases and J lost 8; bases outside the gene matches: 6. Germline V CDR1 and CDR2: SGHKS, YYEKEE (reference sequence).

This clonotype was recorded a few times. The V and J genes are TRBV20-1 and TRBJ2-7, with a possible D match to TRBD1 (6 bases). CDR3 length: 14 amino acids. V dropped 2 bases and J dropped 2 bases, with 13 bases sitting between them. The germline gives CDR1 DFQATT, CDR2 SNEGSKA (reference sequence). The CDR3 region is CSARLGGPPYEQYF. CDR3 coding DNA: TGCAGTGCTAGATTAGGGGGACCCCCCTACGAGCAGTACTTC.

The V and J genes are TRBV6-2 or TRBV6-3 and TRBJ2-5; D tentatively fits TRBD1 or TRBD2 (5 bases each). The length of the CDR3 is 15 residues. In germline, CDR1 is MNHEY, CDR2 SVGEGT. Trimming took off 6 bases at V and 5 bases at J, with 19 bases between the two ends. The CDR3 coding sequence is TGTGCCAGCAGCACCCCTCGGGACCCTGAGGAGACCCAGTACTTC. Translating gives CASSTPRDPEETQYF.

The chain links TRBV29-1 to TRBJ2-3; maybe TRBD1 (6 bases). With 6 bases removed from V and 1 base from J, the gap between germline ends came to 11 bases. CDR1 and CDR2 (germline): SQVTM, ANQGSEA. The length of the CDR3 is 13 residues. The CDR3 DNA sequence: TGCAGCGTCTCCAGGGGACGCACAGATACGCAGTATTTT. As protein: CSVSRGRTDTQYF.

The rearrangement joins TRBV6-2 or TRBV6-3 to TRBJ2-1; D is unresolved. The V end was cut by 4 bases, the J end by 0 bases, with 13 bases between. CDR3 length: 16 amino acids. The V gene's germline CDR1 is MNHEY and CDR2 SVGEGT. The CDR3 region has the DNA TGTGCCAGCAGTTCGACAACTCCTAGCTCCTACAATGAGCAGTTCTTC. This gives the protein CASSSTTPSSYNEQFF.

A few counts support this clonotype. V and J are TRBV6-1 and TRBJ2-1; no clear D gene. The CDR3 is 15 residues long. V was pared by 6 bases and J by 0 bases, with 12 bases between. CDR1 MNHNS and CDR2 SASEGT come from the germline V gene. The CDR3 protein is CASSGRKSSYNEQFF. CDR3 nucleotides: TGTGCCAGCAGCGGTAGGAAGAGCTCCTACAATGAGCAGTTCTTC.

V usage is TRBV14 and J usage is TRBJ2-1; D gene unclear. Germline lookup yields CDR1 SGHDN and CDR2 FVKESK. Trimming cost V 1 base and J 7 bases, with 20 bases left between them. This CDR3 is 17 amino acids long. CDR3 residues: CASSQGDWSRYWNEQFF. The CDR3 coding sequence is TGTGCCAGCAGCCAAGGTGACTGGTCAAGGTATTGGAATGAGCAGTTCTTC.